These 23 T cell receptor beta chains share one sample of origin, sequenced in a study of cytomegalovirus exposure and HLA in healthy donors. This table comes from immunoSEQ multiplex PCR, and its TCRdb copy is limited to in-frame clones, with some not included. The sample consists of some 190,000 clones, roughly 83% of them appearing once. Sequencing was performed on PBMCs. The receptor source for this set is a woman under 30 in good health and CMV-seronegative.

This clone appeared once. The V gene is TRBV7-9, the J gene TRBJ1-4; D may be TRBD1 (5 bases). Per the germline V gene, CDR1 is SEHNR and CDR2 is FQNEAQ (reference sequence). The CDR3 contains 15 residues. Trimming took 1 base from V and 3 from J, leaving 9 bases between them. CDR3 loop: CASSLGWGANEKLFF. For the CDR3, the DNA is TGTGCCAGCAGCTTAGGTTGGGGGGCTAATGAAAAACTGTTTTTT.

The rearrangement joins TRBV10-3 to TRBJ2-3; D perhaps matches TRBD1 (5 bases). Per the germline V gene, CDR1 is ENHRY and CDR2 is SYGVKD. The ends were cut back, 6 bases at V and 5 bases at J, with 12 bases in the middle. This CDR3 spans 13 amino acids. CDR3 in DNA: TGTGCCATCAGAAAAGGGGCGGTAGATACGCAGTATTTT. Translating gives CAIRKGAVDTQYF.

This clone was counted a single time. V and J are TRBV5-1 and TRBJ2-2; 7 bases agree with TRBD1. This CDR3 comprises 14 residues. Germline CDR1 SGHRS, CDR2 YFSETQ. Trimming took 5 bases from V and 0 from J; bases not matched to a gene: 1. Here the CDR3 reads CASRGTANTGELFF. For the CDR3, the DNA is TGCGCCAGCAGGGGGACAGCGAACACCGGGGAGCTGTTTTTT.

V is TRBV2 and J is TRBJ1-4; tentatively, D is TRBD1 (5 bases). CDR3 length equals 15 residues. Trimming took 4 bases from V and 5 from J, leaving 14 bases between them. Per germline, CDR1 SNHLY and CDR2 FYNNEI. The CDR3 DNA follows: TGTGCCAGCAGTGGTCTCCAGGGTACCAATGAAAAACTGTTTTTT. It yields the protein CASSGLQGTNEKLFF.

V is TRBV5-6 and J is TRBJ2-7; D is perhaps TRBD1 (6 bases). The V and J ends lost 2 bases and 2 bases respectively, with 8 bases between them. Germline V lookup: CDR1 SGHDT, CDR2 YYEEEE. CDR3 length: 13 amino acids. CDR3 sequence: CASSFGDTYEQYF. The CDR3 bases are TGTGCCAGCAGCTTCGGGGACACCTACGAGCAGTACTTC.

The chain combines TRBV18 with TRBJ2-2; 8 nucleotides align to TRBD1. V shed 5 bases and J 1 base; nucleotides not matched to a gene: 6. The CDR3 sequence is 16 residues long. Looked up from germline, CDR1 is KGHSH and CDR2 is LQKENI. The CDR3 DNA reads TGTGCCAGCTCAGACACCGGGACAGGGAACACCGGGGAGCTGTTTTTT. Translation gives CASSDTGTGNTGELFF.

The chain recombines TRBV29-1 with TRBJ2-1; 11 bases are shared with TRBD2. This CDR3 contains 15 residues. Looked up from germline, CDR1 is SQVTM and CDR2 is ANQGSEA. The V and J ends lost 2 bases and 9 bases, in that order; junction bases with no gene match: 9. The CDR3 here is CSVERRLAGRGEQFF. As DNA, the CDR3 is TGCAGCGTTGAACGGCGACTAGCGGGAAGGGGTGAGCAGTTCTTC.

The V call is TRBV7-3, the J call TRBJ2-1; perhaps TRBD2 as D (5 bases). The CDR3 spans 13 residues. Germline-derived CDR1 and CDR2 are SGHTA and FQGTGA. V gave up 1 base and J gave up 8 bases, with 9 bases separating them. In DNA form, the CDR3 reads TGTGCCAGCAGCTTAAATCGGGAACATGAGCAGTTCTTC. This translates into CASSLNREHEQFF. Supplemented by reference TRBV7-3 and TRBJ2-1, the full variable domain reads GAGVSQTPSNKVTEKGKYVELRCDPISGHTALYWYRQSLGQGPEFLIYFQGTGAADDSGLPNDRFFAVRPEGSVSTLKIQRTERGDSAVYLCASSLNREHEQFFGPGTRLTVL.

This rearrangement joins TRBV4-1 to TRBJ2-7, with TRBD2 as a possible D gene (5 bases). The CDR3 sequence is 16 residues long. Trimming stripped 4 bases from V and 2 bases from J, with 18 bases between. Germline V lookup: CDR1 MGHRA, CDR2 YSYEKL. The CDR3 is CASSLLISGYTYEQYF. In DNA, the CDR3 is TGCGCCAGCAGCCTCCTGATCTCGGGATATACCTACGAGCAGTACTTC.

This CDR3 is CASSGDRLISGNTIYF. CDR3 DNA sequence: TGTGCCAGTAGTGGGGACAGGCTAATCTCTGGAAACACCATATATTTT. The V call is TRBV19, the J call TRBJ1-3; 8 bases match TRBD1. Germline loops: CDR1 LNHDA, CDR2 SQIVND (reference sequence). V trimming: 5 bases; J trimming: 0 bases; junction bases outside the gene matches: 6. CDR3 length equals 16 residues.

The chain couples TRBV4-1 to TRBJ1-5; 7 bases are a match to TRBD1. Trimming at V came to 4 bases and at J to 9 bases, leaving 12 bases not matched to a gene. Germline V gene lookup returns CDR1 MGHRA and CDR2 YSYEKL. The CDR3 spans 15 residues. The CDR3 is CASSPPGQTPLPQHF. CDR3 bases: TGCGCCAGCAGCCCACCGGGACAGACTCCTCTGCCCCAGCATTTT.

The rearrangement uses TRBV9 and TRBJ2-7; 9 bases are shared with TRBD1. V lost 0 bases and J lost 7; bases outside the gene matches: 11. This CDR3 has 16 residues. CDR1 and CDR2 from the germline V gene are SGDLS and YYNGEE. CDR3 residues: CASSVDWDRAAWEQYF. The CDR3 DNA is TGTGCCAGCAGCGTAGACTGGGACAGGGCAGCGTGGGAGCAGTACTTC.

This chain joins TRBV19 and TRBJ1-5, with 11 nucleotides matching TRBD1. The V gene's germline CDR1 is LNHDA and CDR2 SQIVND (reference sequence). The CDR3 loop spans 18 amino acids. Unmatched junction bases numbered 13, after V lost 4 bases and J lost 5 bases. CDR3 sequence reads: CASSRRTGGTGTYQPQHF. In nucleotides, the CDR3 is TGTGCCAGTAGTAGAAGGACAGGGGGCACCGGCACCTATCAGCCCCAGCATTTT.

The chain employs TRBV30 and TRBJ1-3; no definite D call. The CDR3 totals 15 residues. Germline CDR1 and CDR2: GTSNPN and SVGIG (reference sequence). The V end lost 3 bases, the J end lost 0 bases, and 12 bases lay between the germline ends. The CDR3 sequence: CAWRELLLSGNTIYF. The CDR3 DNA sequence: TGTGCCTGGAGAGAACTTCTCCTCTCTGGAAACACCATATATTTT.

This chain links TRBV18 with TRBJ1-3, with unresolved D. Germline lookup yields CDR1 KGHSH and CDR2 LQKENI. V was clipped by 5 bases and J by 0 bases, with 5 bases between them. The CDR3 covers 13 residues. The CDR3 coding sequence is TGTGCCAGCTCATCCAACTCTGGAAACACCATATATTTT. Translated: CASSSNSGNTIYF.

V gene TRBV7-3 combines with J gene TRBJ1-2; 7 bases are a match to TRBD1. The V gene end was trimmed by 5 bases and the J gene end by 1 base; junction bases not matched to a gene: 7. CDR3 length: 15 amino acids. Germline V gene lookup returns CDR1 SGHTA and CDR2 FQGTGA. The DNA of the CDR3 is TGTGCCAGCAGCCCAACAGGGGAGAGTAACTATGGCTACACCTTC. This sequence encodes CASSPTGESNYGYTF.

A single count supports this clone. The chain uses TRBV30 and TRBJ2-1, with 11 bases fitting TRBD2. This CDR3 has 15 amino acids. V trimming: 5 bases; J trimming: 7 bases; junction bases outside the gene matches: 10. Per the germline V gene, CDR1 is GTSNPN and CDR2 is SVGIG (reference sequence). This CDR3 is CAWGGRASGRNEQFF. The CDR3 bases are TGTGCCTGGGGCGGGCGGGCTAGCGGGAGGAATGAGCAGTTCTTC.

CDR3 sequence: CASSDGEVAFF. The DNA for the CDR3 is TGTGCCAGCAGTGACGGTGAGGTAGCTTTCTTT. The rearrangement links TRBV6-1 to TRBJ1-1; D is unclear. The length of the CDR3 is 11 residues. Germline CDR1 reads MNHNS; CDR2 reads SASEGT. Trimming cost V 3 bases and J 10 bases, with 9 bases left between them.

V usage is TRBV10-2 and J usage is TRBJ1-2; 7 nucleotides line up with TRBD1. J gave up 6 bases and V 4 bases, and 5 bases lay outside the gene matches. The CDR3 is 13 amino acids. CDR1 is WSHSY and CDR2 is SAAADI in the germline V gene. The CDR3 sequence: CASSGQGSNGYTF. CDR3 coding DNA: TGCGCCAGCAGTGGACAGGGTTCAAATGGCTACACCTTC.

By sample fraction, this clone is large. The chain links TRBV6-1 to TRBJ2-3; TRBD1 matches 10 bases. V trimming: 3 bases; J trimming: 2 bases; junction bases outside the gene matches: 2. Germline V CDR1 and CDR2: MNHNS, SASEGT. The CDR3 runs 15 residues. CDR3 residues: CASSDGTGDTDTQYF. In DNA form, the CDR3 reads TGTGCCAGCAGTGACGGGACAGGGGACACAGATACGCAGTATTTT.

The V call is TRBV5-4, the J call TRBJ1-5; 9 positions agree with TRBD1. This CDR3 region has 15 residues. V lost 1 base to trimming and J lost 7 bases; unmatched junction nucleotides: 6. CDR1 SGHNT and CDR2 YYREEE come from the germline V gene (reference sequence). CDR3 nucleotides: TGTGCCAGCAGCTTGACGCCGGGACAGGGACAGCCCCAGCATTTT. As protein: CASSLTPGQGQPQHF.

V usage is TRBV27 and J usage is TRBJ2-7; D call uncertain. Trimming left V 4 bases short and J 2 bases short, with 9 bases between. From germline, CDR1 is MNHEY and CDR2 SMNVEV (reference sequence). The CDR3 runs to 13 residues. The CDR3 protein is CASSWAATYEQYF. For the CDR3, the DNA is TGTGCCAGCAGTTGGGCAGCCACCTACGAGCAGTACTTC.

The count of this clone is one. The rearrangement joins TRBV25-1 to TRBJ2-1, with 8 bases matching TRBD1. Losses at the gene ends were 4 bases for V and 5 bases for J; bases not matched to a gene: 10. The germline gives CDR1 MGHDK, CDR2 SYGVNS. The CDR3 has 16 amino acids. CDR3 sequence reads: CASSVPAGGANNEQFF. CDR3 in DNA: TGTGCCAGCAGTGTCCCCGCAGGGGGCGCTAACAATGAGCAGTTCTTC.